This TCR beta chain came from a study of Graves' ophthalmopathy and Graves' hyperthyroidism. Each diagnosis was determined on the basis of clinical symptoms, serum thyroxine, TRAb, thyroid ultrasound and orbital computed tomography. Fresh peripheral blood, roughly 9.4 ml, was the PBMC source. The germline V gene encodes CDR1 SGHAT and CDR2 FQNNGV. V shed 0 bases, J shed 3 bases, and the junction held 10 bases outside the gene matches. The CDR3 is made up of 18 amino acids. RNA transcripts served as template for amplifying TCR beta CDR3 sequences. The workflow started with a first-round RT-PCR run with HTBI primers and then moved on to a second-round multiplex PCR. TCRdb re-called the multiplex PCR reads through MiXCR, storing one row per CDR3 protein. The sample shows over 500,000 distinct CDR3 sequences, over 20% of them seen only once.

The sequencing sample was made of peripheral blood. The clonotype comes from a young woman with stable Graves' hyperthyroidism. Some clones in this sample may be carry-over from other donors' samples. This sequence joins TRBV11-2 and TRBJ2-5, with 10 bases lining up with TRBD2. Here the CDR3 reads CASSLDSLASGGKETQYF. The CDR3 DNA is TGTGCCAGCAGCTTAGACTCGTTGGCTAGCGGGGGTAAAGAGACCCAGTACTTC.